This is a list of T cell receptor beta chains from one sample in a study of T cell responses to AZD1222 COVID-19 vaccine. Assay: immunoSEQ multiplex PCR; the TCRdb copy retains only in-frame clones and omits some. The sample has 75,000 to 90,000 clones, approximately 92% seen once. The material sequenced was peripheral blood, taken 28 days after the second AZD1222 dose. The receptors were gathered from an adult who received the AZD1222 COVID-19 vaccine. Both conserved end residues are part of each CDR3. D genes are given only for firm matches. Not every row has a clone size; where given, it reads once, few, many or a size class.

. TRBJ2-5 TRBV2 TRBD1 CASSDLRGLVTQYF TGTGCCAGCAGTGATCTGAGGGGGCTGGTGACCCAGTACTTC
once TRBJ1-2 TRBV11-2 . CASSSRGGTYGYTF TGTGCCAGCAGCTCAAGGGGGGGGACGTATGGCTACACCTTC
. TRBJ1-1 TRBV10-1 . CASSESGGNTEAFF TGCGCCAGCAGTGAGTCGGGAGGGAACACTGAAGCTTTCTTT
. TRBJ2-7 TRBV6-6 . CASRLLQNSYEQYF TGTGCCAGCAGATTATTACAGAACTCCTACGAGCAGTACTTC
. TRBJ2-7 TRBV5-5 . CASSLVGRSYEQYF TGTGCCAGCAGCTTGGTGGGGCGGTCATACGAGCAGTACTTC
. TRBJ2-1 TRBV19 . CASSNRTRSYNEQFF TGTGCCAGTAGTAACAGGACTCGTTCCTACAATGAGCAGTTCTTC
. TRBJ2-3 TRBV5-4 . CASRGFRQGTDTQYF TGTGCCAGCAGGGGTTTTAGACAGGGCACAGATACGCAGTATTTT
. TRBJ2-3 TRBV5-4 TRBD2 CASSLVSLAGASGTDTQYF TGTGCCAGCAGCTTGGTAAGCCTAGCGGGAGCGTCTGGCACAGATACGCAGTATTTT
. TRBJ2-2 TRBV18 TRBD1 CASSPTGTGGHTGELFF TGTGCCAGCTCACCCACCGGGACAGGGGGGCACACCGGGGAGCTGTTTTTT
once TRBJ1-5 TRBV6-6 TRBD1 CASSKPGQGRQSHF TGTGCCAGCAGCAAACCGGGACAGGGCCGGCAATCGCATTTT
. TRBJ1-6 TRBV6-5 TRBD1 CASTLGGTGTSPLHF TGTGCCAGCACCCTGGGGGGGACAGGGACTTCACCCCTCCACTTT
. TRBJ2-1 TRBV19 TRBD2 CASTRTSGHNEQFF TGTGCCAGTACCAGGACTAGCGGTCACAATGAGCAGTTCTTC
. TRBJ2-1 TRBV5-1 TRBD2 CASSSPISGRAGISYNEQFF TGCGCCAGCAGCTCCCCGATTAGCGGGAGGGCCGGGATATCCTACAATGAGCAGTTCTTC
. TRBJ2-3 TRBV5-1 TRBD2 CASSLRSGRPTDTQYF TGCGCCAGCAGCTTGCGGAGCGGGAGGCCCACAGATACGCAGTATTTT
. TRBJ1-1 TRBV6-5 . CASSYSEGNTEAFF TGTGCCAGCAGTTACTCGGAAGGCAACACTGAAGCTTTCTTT
. TRBJ2-3 TRBV11-2 TRBD2 CASSQTSAGVGTDTQYF TGTGCCAGCAGCCAGACCTCAGCGGGAGTCGGAACAGATACGCAGTATTTT
. TRBJ2-3 TRBV12-5 . CALGAADTQYF TGTGCTCTGGGGGCGGCGGATACGCAGTATTTT
. TRBJ2-6 TRBV9 . CASSATASGANVLTF TGTGCCAGCAGCGCCACAGCCTCTGGGGCCAACGTCCTGACTTTC
. TRBJ1-4 TRBV19 . CASQTSGLYEKLFF TGTGCCAGCCAAACCTCGGGGTTGTATGAAAAACTGTTTTTT
. TRBJ2-3 TRBV6-5 . CASSGLGSTDTQYF TGTGCCAGTTCGGGACTCGGTAGCACAGATACGCAGTATTTT
. TRBJ2-2 TRBV5-6 . CASSLQGSGELFF TGTGCCAGCAGCTTACAGGGTTCCGGGGAGCTGTTTTTT
once TRBJ2-5 TRBV6-5 . CASSTQETQYF TGTGCCAGCAGCACCCAAGAGACCCAGTACTTC
. TRBJ2-7 TRBV6-1 . CASSEGTVLYEQYF TGTGCCAGCAGTGAAGGGACAGTCCTCTACGAGCAGTACTTC
. TRBJ2-7 TRBV7-9 TRBD1 CASSLDLTGGLEQYF TGTGCCAGCAGCTTAGACCTCACAGGGGGCCTCGAGCAGTACTTC
. TRBJ1-2 TRBV6-6 TRBD1 CASSYTPGQGSGYTF TGTGCCAGCAGTTACACCCCGGGACAGGGGTCTGGCTACACCTTC
. TRBJ1-6 TRBV18 TRBD1 CASSLQDPGQGNSPLHF TGTGCCAGCTCCTTACAGGACCCGGGACAGGGTAATTCACCCCTCCACTTT
. TRBJ1-1 TRBV5-4 TRBD1 CASSWTGTAGTEAFF TGTGCCAGCAGCTGGACAGGGACGGCAGGCACTGAAGCTTTCTTT
. TRBJ1-6 TRBV19 . CASSRTGSTPKGSPLHF TGTGCCAGTAGCAGAACAGGGTCAACTCCCAAAGGCTCACCCCTCCACTTT
. TRBJ2-1 TRBV3-1/TRBV3-2 . CASTPTGIYNEQFF TGTGCCAGCACCCCGACCGGGATCTACAATGAGCAGTTCTTC
. TRBJ2-1 TRBV19 TRBD2 CASSLYPGLAGGPSYNEQFF TGTGCCAGTAGTTTATACCCGGGACTAGCGGGAGGGCCGTCCTACAATGAGCAGTTCTTC
. TRBJ2-1 TRBV28 TRBD2 CASNVRREGQFF TGTGCCAGCAATGTGAGGAGGGAGGGGCAGTTCTTC
. TRBJ1-4 TRBV7-2 . CASSLIRGTNEKLFF TGTGCCAGCAGCTTAATCAGGGGTACTAATGAAAAACTGTTTTTT
. TRBJ1-4 TRBV4-1 . CASSQLDLIPEKLFF TGCGCCAGCAGCCAGTTAGACCTAATCCCCGAAAAACTGTTTTTT
once TRBJ1-2 TRBV5-4 . CASSLAGPTRDYTF TGTGCCAGCAGCTTGGCAGGTCCTACTAGGGACTACACCTTC
. TRBJ2-7 TRBV6-1 TRBD1 CASSELVDRGAYEQYF TGTGCCAGCAGTGAACTGGTTGACAGGGGGGCCTACGAGCAGTACTTC
. TRBJ1-1 TRBV6-5 . CASSYRDRSMNTEAFF TGTGCCAGCAGTTACCGAGATCGTAGTATGAACACTGAAGCTTTCTTT
once TRBJ1-3 TRBV15 . CATSSRKGLWGNTIYF TGTGCCACCAGCAGTCGGAAGGGTCTCTGGGGAAACACCATATATTTT
few TRBJ1-2 TRBV6-5 . CASFGGIGYTF TGTGCCAGCTTCGGGGGGATTGGCTACACCTTC
. TRBJ2-5 TRBV11-2 TRBD2 CASSLELAGGPVEETQYF TGTGCCAGCAGCTTAGAGCTAGCGGGAGGGCCTGTGGAGGAGACCCAGTACTTC
. TRBJ2-2 TRBV27 . CASRPGTLSGELFF TGTGCCAGCAGGCCGGGGACCCTCTCCGGGGAGCTGTTTTTT
. TRBJ1-4 TRBV6-5 TRBD1 CASQGVGNEKLFF TGTGCCAGTCAGGGGGTGGGGAATGAAAAACTGTTTTTT
. TRBJ1-3 TRBV7-2 . CASSPIPGAWDTIYF TGTGCCAGCAGCCCAATACCGGGAGCCTGGGACACCATATATTTT
. TRBJ1-1 TRBV5-1 . CASSRTVTMNTEAFF TGCGCCAGCAGCCGGACAGTCACCATGAACACTGAAGCTTTCTTT
. TRBJ2-5 TRBV7-6 . CASSLGPDGGYDLDF TGTGCCAGCAGCTTAGGCCCCGATGGAGGGTATGACCTGGACTTC
once TRBJ2-7 TRBV7-3 . CASSPYRFDEQYF TGTGCCAGCAGCCCCTACAGGTTCGACGAGCAGTACTTC
. TRBJ1-5 TRBV7-9 TRBD1 CASSVSTGSGQPQHF TGTGCCAGCAGCGTATCGACAGGGAGTGGACAGCCCCAGCATTTT
once TRBJ1-2 TRBV7-9 . CASSRSDRSGDGYTF TGTGCCAGCAGCCGAAGTGACAGGTCTGGAGATGGCTACACCTTC
. TRBJ2-7 TRBV7-9 TRBD2 CARRSPLASGSRLYEQYF TGTGCCAGGAGGTCCCCGTTGGCTAGCGGGAGCCGACTCTACGAGCAGTACTTC